Here is one T cell receptor (beta chain) with its context. Its antigen specificity is not known. Base qualities are not recorded, but no much larger clone differs from it by a single base. These data originate in a study of cytomegalovirus exposure and HLA in healthy donors (TCRdb year 2017). Regarding the research as a whole: An earlier analysis of roughly 500 of the donors reported 276 Gb of sequence data and around 110 million unique TCR beta sequences from roughly 180 million T cells. An early release that covered 500 to 800 HLA-typed donors contained 300 to 350 gigabases of sequencing data and roughly 84 million unique TCR sequences. Of the roughly 400 genotyped donors, 65% to 90% were placed in the genetic ancestry cluster associated with self-reported Caucasian donors. The aim of the study was to test whether cataloging public T cell receptors could identify signatures of past pathogen exposure. Using immunosequencing, the study profiled T cell repertoires from about 650 subjects and related those repertoires to cytomegalovirus serostatus. In addition to the first cohort of around 670 subjects, a separate validation cohort of around 110 different subjects was used. High-throughput TCR immunosequencing, statistical association of individual TCRs with disease status, and machine learning were combined to predict cytomegalovirus infection status. In a later analysis, previously published TCR beta repertoires from more than 500 donors were re-analyzed and high-resolution HLA genotyping was added so that TCR occurrence patterns could be studied. In the later analysis, no new phenotypic data were used to find candidate immune exposures; instead, reliance was placed on TCR beta sequences and their occurrence across donors. To decide whether each TCR beta V gene segment behaved as functional or pseudogenic, an earlier analysis of 587 of the donors relied on high-throughput TCR beta sequencing. Donor age, sex, ethnicity and CMV serostatus were collected together with the repertoire data. A later genetic analysis took genome-wide SNP genotypes for about 65% of the 666 donors and used that subset as a discovery cohort. Every repertoire in the discovery cohort had been generated on one and the same sequencing platform. HLA typing covered class I and class II loci at four-digit resolution. Typing coverage differed by locus: A, B, C, DRB1 and DQB1 were typed in roughly 620-630 donors, DQA1 in 500 to 550, DPA1 in 600 to 610, and DPB1 in just under 490. Five DR-DQ haplotypes were treated as single units for association and clustering because of strong linkage in the cohort. Among some 400 genotyped donors of the cohort, an average of approximately 240,000 unique TCR beta nucleotide sequences were sequenced per donor, roughly 18% of them non-productive. Paper-wide results and their limitations: A further reported finding was that TCR beta sequences accurately predicted the HLA-A and HLA-B alleles for most subjects in the first cohort. In a later analysis, around 17,000 TCR beta sequences were associated with specific HLA alleles at a false discovery rate of 0.05. In this cohort, only TCR beta chains were sequenced, and detectable features were limited by the absence of alpha or paired-chain data. When HLA alleles, especially DR and DQ, strongly co-occurred, attributing TCR associations to individual alleles was difficult. V-gene and J-gene trimming of TCR beta chains was associated with a missense DCLRE1C variant in a later genetic analysis, and the association was replicated in an independent cohort. Compared with equally common non-associated chains, HLA-associated TCR beta chains in a later analysis were more clonally expanded and had lower generation probabilities. In vitro tests confirmed that three of the cytomegalovirus-associated TCR beta chains recognize cytomegalovirus antigens. The sequencing pipeline was judged likely to have produced a cluster of highly shared sequence variants as a technical artifact. The study listed approximately 150 TCR beta chains as associated with cytomegalovirus. Because some donors lacked HLA typing at each locus, the association tests relied only on the typed subset. Immune exposure information for the cohort was limited to CMV serostatus. Presence/absence analyses assumed roughly uniform sequencing depth across donors, an assumption that may not hold. A later analysis found that most CMV-associated TCR beta chains appeared HLA-restricted, with HLA associations seemingly driven largely by CMV exposure. Several of the top co-occurrence clusters appeared to be linked to parvovirus B19, influenza, CMV and Epstein-Barr virus, according to a later analysis. An earlier analysis of several hundred of the donors showed that most TCR beta V segments appeared in productive rearrangements either about 90% or about 30% of the time, which broadly matched IMGT annotations. Cytomegalovirus status was reported to be diagnosed by the classifier with high specificity and sensitivity in both the original and validation cohorts. In a later analysis, TCR association rates were found to vary across HLA loci, with the most associated TCRs seen for DRB1 alleles and the fewest for HLA-C alleles. It was suggested by the authors that the approach could potentially be generalized to other disease states and immunological phenotypes. Some IMGT-functional V segments, including TRBV6-2 and TRBV6-3, could not be distinguished by the 87-base-pair reads and were therefore excluded. Most TCR sequences were seen in very few donors, while some public TCRs were found in many individuals. Seventeen rarely observed V segments, including chromosome 9 orphons, were excluded from the earlier analysis of approximately 500 of the donors because counts were too low. According to a later genetic analysis, donors in an Asian-associated ancestry cluster had fewer N-insertions in productive TCRs than the approximately 670-donor mean. Correlated functional status among segregating V segments might reflect linkage disequilibrium, but an unknown experimental factor could not be ruled out.

The cohort consisted of 666 healthy bone marrow donors. All cohort members were sampled while nominally healthy, although unrecorded immune exposures were likely present. The donor tested CMV seropositive, placing the donor among the roughly 300 seropositive members of the cohort. A peripheral blood sample was collected from each donor, and TCR beta sequencing was performed on peripheral blood mononuclear cells. Genomic DNA was extracted from the blood cell samples with the Qiagen DNeasy Blood Extraction Kit. Receptor libraries were prepared by the immunoSEQ multiplex PCR assay. A mixture of 60 forward primers for TCR Vbeta segments and 13 reverse primers for TCR Jbeta segments was used in the multiplex PCR. A multiplex PCR assay on genomic DNA amplified the CDR3 region of rearranged TCR beta genes. Amplified TCR beta libraries were sequenced as 87-base-pair reads on the Illumina HiSeq System. For the original study's pipeline: Across the 700 or so repertoires, a later analysis counted some 80 million unique TCR beta chains, around 10 million of which were shared by at least two donors. A nearest-neighbor algorithm error-corrected the raw reads and collapsed the reads into unique sequences, merging closely related sequences to remove PCR and sequencing errors. Alignment of CDR3 sequences to IMGT reference sequences was used to assign V, D and J gene segments. For a sequence to be retained, a match of at least six nucleotides to both a V gene segment and a J gene segment was required. A rearrangement was called productive if the CDR3 had no stop codons and remained in frame with V and J, and every other rearrangement was called non-productive. Following IMGT convention, CDR3 was defined as the stretch from the second conserved V-encoded cysteine to the conserved J-encoded phenylalanine. Sequences without an unambiguous match to a single V gene segment were excluded from the earlier analysis of approximately 600 of the donors. In an earlier analysis of approximately 550 of the donors, V segments were called functional above 56.7% productive rearrangements and were called segregating when the between-donor standard deviation exceeded 5%. A statistical classification framework was built for diagnosing cytomegalovirus status from the catalog of TCR beta chain sequences. In a later analysis, TCR nucleotide sequences were compared against IMGT/GENE-DB human TR gene sequences so that V and J genes could be assigned. A later analysis assigned CDR3 sequences and most-parsimonious VDJ recombination scenarios with the TCRdist pipeline. In a later analysis, each TCR beta chain was defined by its CDR3 amino acid sequence together with its V-gene family, and reads without a unique V-gene family were excluded. To address suspected cross-contamination and a sequencing artifact, a later analysis removed around 600 highly shared, low-generation-probability nucleotide sequences. A later analysis calculated a clonal expansion index for each public chain from normalized within-repertoire ranks of inferred template counts. In a later analysis, generation probabilities were computed using a VDJ recombination model fitted to out-of-frame rearrangements, and the results were checked against IGoR. In a later analysis, TCR-TCR, TCR-HLA and TCR-CMV co-occurrence was scored with hypergeometric tests, and a repertoire-size bias correction was applied to TCR pairs. In a later analysis, false discovery rates were estimated by permuting HLA or CMV assignments 20 times. In a later analysis, co-occurring TCRs were grouped using DBSCAN, and TCRdist sequence similarity was added for clustering within HLA-allele-positive subsets. Co-occurrence clustering excluded repertoires with fewer than 30,000 or more than 120,000 public chains, plus five with anomalous nucleotide sharing. The source is immuneACCESS, and TCRdb retained only in-frame sequences with V and J called. Part of the clones is not carried over; for the studies checked, unresolved V genes explain less than half of this, and the remainder is unexplained. Clone size and the V and J calls come from that table; the DNA yielded D and trimming. This sample comprises over 120,000 clones, more than 75% of them detected only once. Jointly, the top ten make up over 2% of the sample.

Counted from cysteine to phenylalanine, this CDR3 has 14 amino acids. CDR3 DNA is the only sequence kept; it has 42 bases, read in frame from the first base. The TCR comes from a woman between 18 and 30 years old in good health and CMV-seropositive. The material sequenced was PBMCs. The chain is encoded by TRBV21-1 joined to TRBJ1-2. TRBV21-1 is a known pseudogene. The CDR3 protein: CASSNSQRLYGYTF. The sequenced DNA: TGTGCCAGCAGCAACAGTCAGAGACTCTATGGCTACACCTTC.